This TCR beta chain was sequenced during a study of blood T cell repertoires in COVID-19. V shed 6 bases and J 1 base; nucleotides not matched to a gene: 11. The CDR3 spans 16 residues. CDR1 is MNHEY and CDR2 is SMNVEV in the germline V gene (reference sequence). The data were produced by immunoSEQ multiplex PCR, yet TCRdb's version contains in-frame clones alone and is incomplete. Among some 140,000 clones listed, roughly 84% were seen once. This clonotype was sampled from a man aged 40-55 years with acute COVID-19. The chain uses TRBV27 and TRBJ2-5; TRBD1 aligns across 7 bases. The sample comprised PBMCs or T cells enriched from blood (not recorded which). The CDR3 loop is CASSYSLRQGQETQYF. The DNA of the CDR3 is TGTGCCAGCAGCTACTCACTAAGACAGGGCCAAGAGACCCAGTACTTC.